The rows below give T cell receptor beta chains drawn from one sample of a study of cytomegalovirus exposure and HLA in healthy donors. Sequencing was performed with immunoSEQ multiplex PCR; in TCRdb, only in-frame clones are kept and a portion is missing. The sample contains about 130,000 clones, 70% to 80% of which appear only once. Specimen: PBMCs. All receptors derive from a woman aged 55-70 years in good health and CMV-seronegative. The CDR3 runs from the conserved cysteine through the conserved F or W. Fields, in order: J gene, D gene, V gene, clone size, CDR3 DNA, CDR3 protein. A D gene is named only where the DNA matches it firmly. Clone size is shown for a subset of rows, as once, few, many or a class of expanded clone.

TRBJ1-3,NA,TRBV7-9,NA,TGTGCCAGCAGCTTAGGACTCTATGTTGACTCTGGAAACACCATATATTTT,CASSLGLYVDSGNTIYF
TRBJ2-3,TRBD1,TRBV5-1,NA,TGCGCCAGCACCCGCCACGAGGGGGCAGGAGATACGCAGTATTTT,CASTRHEGAGDTQYF
TRBJ2-7,NA,TRBV19,NA,TGTGCCAGTAGTATAATAGGCAGGCCGAGCTACGAGCAGTACTTC,CASSIIGRPSYEQYF
TRBJ2-3,NA,TRBV6-5,NA,TGTGCCAGCAGTCCCCCCTCTAGCCTACAGAAGTATTTT,CASSPPSSLQKYF
TRBJ2-1,TRBD2,TRBV28,NA,TGTGCCAGCAGTACGACTAGCGCGGGGTCCTACAATGAGCAGTTCTTC,CASSTTSAGSYNEQFF
TRBJ2-2,TRBD2,TRBV9,NA,TGTGCCAGCAGCGTAGGGGGGACTAGCGGGAGATTCGGGGAGCTGTTTTTT,CASSVGGTSGRFGELFF
TRBJ2-3,NA,TRBV7-8,NA,TGTGCCAGCAGCTTGACTTGGCAACCCACCGGCACAGATACGCAGTATTTT,CASSLTWQPTGTDTQYF
TRBJ1-2,NA,TRBV28,NA,TGTGCCAGCAGTTTATATGAGGGGCGCGGGGGGGTCTCTAACTATGGCTACACCTTC,CASSLYEGRGGVSNYGYTF
TRBJ1-3,NA,TRBV5-1,NA,TGCGCCAGCAGCTCAGGGGTGGCTGGAAACACCATATATTTT,CASSSGVAGNTIYF
TRBJ2-5,TRBD2,TRBV15,NA,TGTGCCACCAGCAGAGGTAGCGGGGGTTCGTGGCAGTACTTC,CATSRGSGGSWQYF
TRBJ2-7,TRBD2,TRBV5-1,NA,TGCGCCAGCAGCCCAGGACTAGCGCTCGGTGAGCAGTACTTC,CASSPGLALGEQYF
TRBJ2-1,NA,TRBV27,NA,TGTGCCAGCAGTTTAGGAGGGAGGTCCTACAATGAGCAGTTCTTC,CASSLGGRSYNEQFF
TRBJ1-5,TRBD1,TRBV5-6,NA,TGTGCCAGCAGCCCACGGACAGGGAGCAATCGGCCCCAGCATTTT,CASSPRTGSNRPQHF
TRBJ1-2,NA,TRBV28,NA,TGTGCCAGCACCTTGGGTACGGGGGGCGGCTATGGCTACACCTTC,CASTLGTGGGYGYTF
TRBJ1-2,NA,TRBV7-8,NA,TGTGCCAGCAGCCCAGAAGGGGCTAACTATGGCTACACCTTC,CASSPEGANYGYTF
TRBJ2-7,TRBD1,TRBV15,NA,TGTGCCACCAGCAGAGATCGGAGACAGGGGGCGAACGAGCAGTACTTC,CATSRDRRQGANEQYF
TRBJ2-3,NA,TRBV6-5,few,TGTGCCAGCAGTTACAAGGGGTCCGCGGCAGATACGCAGTATTTT,CASSYKGSAADTQYF
TRBJ2-1,NA,TRBV5-1,NA,TGCGCCAGCAGCTTGGGGCTAGCCCAATCGAATCCCTCCTACAATGAGCAGTTCTTC,CASSLGLAQSNPSYNEQFF
TRBJ1-2,NA,TRBV30,NA,TGTGCCTGGAGCCGTCCCGTTCGTGGCTACACCTTC,CAWSRPVRGYTF
TRBJ2-3,TRBD2,TRBV28,NA,TGTGCCAGCAGGGGACTAGCGGGAGATACGCAGTATTTT,CASRGLAGDTQYF
TRBJ1-1,NA,TRBV4-1,NA,TGCGCCAGCAGCCAAGGTACGAGGGTCCCTGAAGCTTTCTTT,CASSQGTRVPEAFF